Presented here are 30 T cell receptor beta chains from one specimen sequenced in a study of T cell repertoires in cytomegalovirus infection. A single record per CDR3 protein comes from TCRdb applying MiXCR to the reads. The data contain 150,000 to 200,000 distinct CDR3 sequences, 14% of them singletons. Sequenced input: PBMCs. These receptors all come from a human donor in good health (CMV status not recorded). Some clones in this sample may be carry-over from other donors' samples.

This clonotype was counted only a few times. V and J are TRBV20-1 and TRBJ2-1; 9 positions match TRBD2. Unmatched junction bases numbered 14, after V lost 0 bases and J lost 8 bases. This CDR3 region has 17 residues. The germline V gene encodes CDR1 DFQATT and CDR2 SNEGSKA (reference sequence). CDR3: CSARDTTSGFGYDEQFF. The DNA for the CDR3 is TGCAGTGCTAGAGATACGACTAGCGGCTTTGGATATGATGAGCAGTTCTTC.

This clonotype came up many times. The CDR3 nucleotides read TGTGCCAGCAGCTTCACAGGGGGAAGGACCGGGGAGCTGTTTTTT. It specifies CASSFTGGRTGELFF. The chain links TRBV7-3 to TRBJ2-2; 8 bases are a match to TRBD1. The junction had 5 bases not matched to a gene; V was cut back by 3 bases and J by 5 bases. Per germline, CDR1 SGHTA and CDR2 FQGTGA. This CDR3 has 15 amino acids.

This sequence joins TRBV28 and TRBJ1-1, with no clear D. Trimming removed 3 bases at V and 10 bases at J, with 21 bases between. Per the germline V gene, CDR1 is MDHEN and CDR2 is SYDVKM. This CDR3 has 15 residues. The CDR3 coding sequence is TGTGCCAGCAGTTTGTTCGCCAGGAGGATTTCGGGAGCTTTCTTT. Its translation is CASSLFARRISGAFF.

In this sample, this clonotype turned up a few times. This chain uses TRBV2 with TRBJ2-3, with D possibly matching TRBD1 (6 bases). The CDR3 sequence is 15 residues long. CDR1 is SNHLY, CDR2 FYNNEI, per germline. With 6 bases removed from V and 0 bases from J, the gap between germline ends came to 13 bases. CDR3 in amino acids: CASSQNQGSTDTQYF. CDR3 sequence (DNA): TGTGCCAGCAGCCAAAATCAGGGGAGCACAGATACGCAGTATTTT.

This clonotype has ten or more counts. The V call is TRBV7-2, the J call TRBJ2-4; D unresolved. The length of the CDR3 is 14 residues. Germline values: CDR1 SGHTA, CDR2 FQGNSA. Trimming removed 7 bases at V and 0 bases at J, with 10 bases between. In nucleotides, the CDR3 is TGTGCCAGCAAGACGGCACTAGCCAAAAACATTCAGTACTTC. Its translation is CASKTALAKNIQYF. The variable domain in full, completed from reference TRBV7-2 and TRBJ2-4, reads GAGVSQSPSNKVTEKGKDVELRCDPISGHTALYWYRQSLGQGLEFLIYFQGNSAPDKSGLPSDRFSAERTGGSVSTLTIQRTQQEDSAVYLCASKTALAKNIQYFGAGTRLSVL.

The V gene is TRBV19, the J gene TRBJ2-3; perhaps TRBD2 as D (6 bases). Deletions cut 6 bases from V and 10 bases from J, with 20 bases between. This CDR3 has 14 amino acids. The V gene's germline CDR1 is LNHDA and CDR2 SQIVND (reference sequence). CDR3 nucleotide sequence: TGTGCCAGTAGGTACCGGGACTCCCGTGGGGCGCAGTATTTT. This sequence encodes CASRYRDSRGAQYF. Using reference TRBV19 and TRBJ2-3 for the parts outside the CDR3, the full variable domain is DGGITQSPKYLFRKEGQNVTLSCEQNLNHDAMYWYRQDPGQGLRLIYYSQIVNDFQKGDIAEGYSVSREKKESFPLTVTSAQKNPTAFYLCASRYRDSRGAQYFGPGTRLTVL.

This clonotype was seen a few times. This rearrangement joins TRBV6-5 to TRBJ1-6, with D possibly matching TRBD1 (6 bases). Germline-derived CDR1 and CDR2 are MNHEY and SVGAGI. This CDR3 comprises 14 residues. The V end was cut by 2 bases, the J end by 7 bases, with 9 bases between. CDR3 DNA: TGTGCCAGCAGTTACGGAGGGGGGAATTCACCCCTCCACTTT. This sequence encodes CASSYGGGNSPLHF.

The chain links TRBV2 to TRBJ2-7; no clear D. Deletions cut 0 bases from V and 4 bases from J, with 19 bases between. The CDR3 spans 17 residues. In germline, CDR1 is SNHLY, CDR2 FYNNEI. CDR3: CASSEARPRKGGYEQYF. CDR3 bases: TGTGCCAGCAGTGAAGCGAGGCCCCGAAAGGGTGGGTACGAGCAGTACTTC.

Ten or more counts support this clonotype. The chain recombines TRBV7-2 with TRBJ1-2; weak D call: TRBD1 (5 bases). This CDR3 has 15 residues. CDR1 SGHTA and CDR2 FQGNSA come from the germline V gene. V lost 4 bases and J lost 4, with 16 bases in between. CDR3 residues: CASSSWTLGAYGYTF. For the CDR3, the DNA is TGTGCCAGCAGCTCATGGACTCTAGGGGCCTATGGCTACACCTTC.

This clonotype came up a few times. The chain employs TRBV5-4 and TRBJ2-1; 11 bases fit TRBD2. J gave up 10 bases and V 2 bases, and 2 bases lay outside the gene matches. Germline CDR1 is SGHNT and CDR2 is YYREEE (reference sequence). The CDR3 consists of 13 residues. CDR3 loop: CASSFSGRGEQFF. As DNA, the CDR3 is TGTGCCAGCAGCTTTAGCGGGAGGGGGGAGCAGTTCTTC.

The V call is TRBV5-4, the J call TRBJ2-5, with 11 bases fitting TRBD2. This CDR3 region has 16 residues. The germline CDR1 and CDR2 sequences are SGHNT and YYREEE (reference sequence). The V segment lost 0 bases and the J segment 1 base; nucleotides outside the gene matches: 2. The CDR3 bases are TGTGCCAGCAGCTTGGGACTAGCGGGGATCCAAGAGACCCAGTACTTC. Its protein is CASSLGLAGIQETQYF.

This clonotype was detected many times. V usage is TRBV7-9 and J usage is TRBJ2-7; the match to TRBD2 covers 14 bases. Germline CDR1 is SEHNR and CDR2 is FQNEAQ (reference sequence). The ends lost 3 bases at V and 2 bases at J; junction bases unmatched: 0. CDR3 length equals 15 residues. The CDR3 reads CASSLGLAGAYEQYF. CDR3 nucleotides: TGTGCCAGCAGCTTGGGACTAGCGGGAGCCTACGAGCAGTACTTC.

This clonotype was counted at least ten times. The V gene is TRBV27, the J gene TRBJ2-1, with TRBD2 as a possible D gene (5 bases). Looked up from germline, CDR1 is MNHEY and CDR2 is SMNVEV (reference sequence). Between the trimmed V and J ends, which lost 5 bases and 0 bases, there was a span of 11 bases. The CDR3 has 15 residues. CDR3 coding DNA: TGTGCCAGCAGTCACCCGGCGGGCTCCTACAATGAGCAGTTCTTC. The encoded protein is CASSHPAGSYNEQFF.

The table lists this clonotype with many counts. The chain carries TRBV7-3 and TRBJ2-2; weak D call: TRBD1 (5 bases). The CDR3 is made up of 15 amino acids. Germline values: CDR1 SGHTA, CDR2 FQGTGA. The V and J ends lost 1 base and 4 bases respectively, with 10 bases between them. For the CDR3, the DNA is TGTGCCAGCAGCTTAAGTCAGGGAATCACCGGGGAGCTGTTTTTT. It yields the protein CASSLSQGITGELFF.

This clonotype was seen many times. A junction boundary mismatches the germline segment, possibly from a read error. The CDR3 is CASSLGGARMTEAFF. The CDR3 DNA follows: TGTGCCAGCAGTTTAGGGGGGGCGCGAATGACTGAAGCTTTCTTT. This chain links TRBV7-8 with TRBJ1-1, with D tentatively TRBD1 (6 bases). Germline CDR1 is SGHVS and CDR2 is FQNEAQ. The CDR3 runs 15 residues.

This clonotype was seen only a few times. J is TRBJ2-2 and V is TRBV14, with 8 bases identical to TRBD1. Trimming at V came to 0 bases and at J to 5 bases, leaving 8 bases not matched to a gene. Per the germline V gene, CDR1 is SGHDN and CDR2 is FVKESK. The CDR3 sequence is 17 residues long. The CDR3 is CASSQDFRGRQTGELFF. The CDR3 DNA reads as TGTGCCAGCAGCCAAGATTTCAGGGGGCGACAAACCGGGGAGCTGTTTTTT.

This sequence joins TRBV28 and TRBJ2-2; TRBD1 agrees at 9 bases. The CDR3 loop spans 15 amino acids. Looked up from germline, CDR1 is MDHEN and CDR2 is SYDVKM. V lost 7 bases and J lost 6; bases outside the gene matches: 9. The DNA for the CDR3 is TGTGCCAGCAATACCCGGGACAGGGCTGCCGGGGAGCTGTTTTTT. It specifies CASNTRDRAAGELFF.

J is TRBJ1-1 and V is TRBV30; no clear D gene. The CDR3 loop spans 10 amino acids. Germline V lookup: CDR1 GTSNPN, CDR2 SVGIG (reference sequence). Trimming took 7 bases from V and 5 from J, leaving 8 bases between them. The CDR3 is CALRGTEAFF. In nucleotides, the CDR3 is TGTGCCTTGCGGGGTACTGAAGCTTTCTTT.

The V and J genes are TRBV29-1 and TRBJ2-7; D unclear. Germline V gives CDR1 SQVTM, CDR2 ANQGSEA. V was shortened by 4 bases and J by 2 bases, with 9 bases between the two germline ends. This CDR3 is 12 amino acids long. The CDR3, as DNA: TGCAGCGTTGGGCGGACCACCTACGAGCAGTACTTC. This sequence encodes CSVGRTTYEQYF.

The chain uses TRBV14 and TRBJ1-4; D might be TRBD1 (5 bases). The CDR3 loop spans 13 amino acids. The germline gives CDR1 SGHDN, CDR2 FVKESK. Trimming cost V 4 bases and J 6 bases, with 9 bases left between them. Here the CDR3 DNA reads TGTGCCAGCAGCCGCAGGGTACATGAAAAACTGTTTTTT. Protein sequence: CASSRRVHEKLFF.

This clonotype appeared many times. The J gene is TRBJ2-2, the V gene TRBV6-6, with unresolved D. The CDR3 totals 11 residues. V was cut by 7 bases and J by 5 bases, with 5 bases left in between. Germline CDR1 is MNHNY and CDR2 is SVGAGI (reference sequence). CDR3 protein: CASKMTGELFF. The CDR3 DNA sequence: TGTGCCAGCAAGATGACCGGGGAGCTGTTTTTT.

This clonotype was counted ten times or more. The V gene is TRBV7-8, the J gene TRBJ2-3; 8 nucleotides align to TRBD2. V shed 2 bases and J 2 bases; nucleotides not matched to a gene: 15. CDR1 and CDR2 from the germline V gene are SGHVS and FQNEAQ. The CDR3 runs 19 residues. CDR3 sequence: CASSLPAGGSLGNTDTQYF. CDR3 sequence (DNA): TGTGCCAGCAGCTTACCGGCGGGGGGCTCATTGGGGAACACAGATACGCAGTATTTT.

The chain couples TRBV29-1 to TRBJ2-7; perhaps TRBD2 as D (5 bases). Germline V gene lookup returns CDR1 SQVTM and CDR2 ANQGSEA. The ends were cut back, 1 base at V and 5 bases at J, with 12 bases in the middle. The CDR3 is 13 amino acids. CDR3: CSVEVRVGDEQYF. CDR3 coding DNA: TGCAGCGTTGAAGTGCGGGTTGGGGACGAGCAGTACTTC.

This clonotype was recorded many times. The chain links TRBV7-2 to TRBJ1-5; no reliable D call. CDR1 SGHTA and CDR2 FQGNSA come from the germline V gene. This CDR3 region has 14 residues. V lost 5 bases and J lost 0, with 8 bases in between. In nucleotides, the CDR3 is TGTGCCAGCAGCGCGGAGCATAGCAATCAGCCCCAGCATTTT. Protein product: CASSAEHSNQPQHF.

The chain has TRBV28 and TRBJ2-2; 7 bases map to TRBD1. CDR1 MDHEN and CDR2 SYDVKM come from the germline V gene. The CDR3 loop spans 14 amino acids. The junction had 6 bases not matched to a gene; V was cut back by 5 bases and J by 6 bases. CDR3 residues: CASSESTGSGELFF. DNA for the CDR3: TGTGCCAGCAGTGAGTCGACAGGGTCCGGGGAGCTGTTTTTT.

This clonotype was counted many times. This chain joins TRBV12-3 or TRBV12-4 and TRBJ1-2; 8 bases agree with TRBD1. Trimming at V came to 7 bases and at J to 4 bases, leaving 8 bases not matched to a gene. This CDR3 spans 14 amino acids. CDR3 DNA: TGTGCCAGCATTAGGACAGGGTCAGGCTATGGCTACACCTTC. Translated, it gives CASIRTGSGYGYTF.

The chain combines TRBV9 with TRBJ1-1; 8 bases fit TRBD1. Germline CDR1 is SGDLS and CDR2 is YYNGEE. Losses at the gene ends were 0 bases for V and 5 bases for J; bases not matched to a gene: 3. This CDR3 region has 14 residues. Here the CDR3 reads CASSVGQGRTEAFF. As DNA, the CDR3 is TGTGCCAGCAGCGTAGGACAGGGGCGGACTGAAGCTTTCTTT.

The genes are TRBV6-2 or TRBV6-3 and TRBJ2-2, with D unresolved. Germline assignment: CDR1 MNHEY and CDR2 SVGEGT. The CDR3 covers 13 residues. V gave up 4 bases and J gave up 6 bases, with 9 bases separating them. This CDR3 reads CASSSPLSGELFF. Here the CDR3 DNA reads TGTGCCAGCAGTTCGCCCCTATCCGGGGAGCTGTTTTTT.

The chain is built from TRBV18 and TRBJ1-2; D might be TRBD1 (5 bases). The CDR3 runs to 13 residues. The V end was cut by 6 bases, the J end by 2 bases, with 10 bases between. Germline V CDR1 and CDR2: KGHSH, LQKENI. The CDR3 DNA follows: TGTGCCAGCTCCGGGACGTTAAACTATGGCTACACCTTC. Encoded protein: CASSGTLNYGYTF.

J is TRBJ1-6 and V is TRBV5-4, with D unclear. V lost 8 bases and J 1 base, leaving 19 bases between the germline ends. The CDR3 runs to 17 residues. CDR1 and CDR2 (germline): SGHNT, YYREEE (reference sequence). The CDR3 DNA reads as TGTGCCAGTAGCCCTGGGTCTCGGGGATCCTATAATTCACCCCTCCACTTT. This translates into CASSPGSRGSYNSPLHF. Drawing the rest from reference TRBV5-4 and TRBJ1-6, the complete variable domain is ETGVTQSPTHLIKTRGQQVTLRCSSQSGHNTVSWYQQALGQGPQFIFQYYREEENGRGNFPPRFSGLQFPNYSSELNVNALELDDSALYLCASSPGSRGSYNSPLHFGNGTRLTVT.